Below, 12 T cell receptor beta chains from the same sample are listed, as sequenced in a study of cytomegalovirus exposure and HLA in healthy donors. Both 60 Vbeta primers and 13 Jbeta primers went into the PCR. Only in-frame clones appear in the TCRdb table, and some are missing; sequencing was by immunoSEQ multiplex PCR. The sample records some 140,000 clones, roughly 79% being singletons. The sequencing sample was made of PBMCs. The receptor set was obtained from a man aged 18 to 29 in good health and CMV-seronegative.

The rearrangement links TRBV2 to TRBJ1-6; 7 bases fit TRBD1. V shed 8 bases and J 7 bases; nucleotides not matched to a gene: 5. The CDR3 totals 13 residues. Per germline, CDR1 SNHLY and CDR2 FYNNEI. The chain's CDR3 is CASRRDRNSPLHF. CDR3 DNA: TGTGCCAGCCGGCGGGACAGAAATTCACCCCTCCACTTT.

The chain has TRBV9 and TRBJ2-7, with 7 bases identical to TRBD2. Germline CDR1 and CDR2: SGDLS and YYNGEE. The CDR3 is 14 amino acids. V was clipped by 4 bases and J by 6 bases; unmatched bases: 10. CDR3 nucleotide sequence: TGTGCCAGCAGCCCAAGGACTAGGACCGGCGAGCAGTACTTC. Its translation is CASSPRTRTGEQYF. Full variable domain (remainder filled in from reference TRBV9 and TRBJ2-7): DSGVTQTPKHLITATGQRVTLRCSPRSGDLSVYWYQQSLDQGLQFLIQYYNGEERAKGNILERFSAQQFPDLHSELNLSSLELGDSALYFCASSPRTRTGEQYFGPGTRLTVT.

The chain combines TRBV5-5 with TRBJ2-7; 8 positions agree with TRBD1. This CDR3 region has 13 residues. With 4 bases clipped from V and 6 bases from J, the junction kept 6 bases outside the gene matches. Per the germline V gene, CDR1 is SGHKS and CDR2 is YYEKEE (reference sequence). The CDR3 protein is CASSRQGASEQYF. The CDR3, as DNA: TGTGCCAGCAGCCGGCAGGGGGCCTCCGAGCAGTACTTC.

This chain uses TRBV5-6 with TRBJ1-1, with 7 bases aligning to TRBD1. V trimming: 5 bases; J trimming: 0 bases; junction bases outside the gene matches: 13. This CDR3 comprises 17 residues. CDR1 is SGHDT and CDR2 is YYEEEE in the germline V gene. Here the CDR3 DNA reads TGTGCCAGCAGGGCTGACAGGGAGTTGTTCATGAACACTGAAGCTTTCTTT. This sequence encodes CASRADRELFMNTEAFF.

V and J are TRBV13 and TRBJ1-1, with D possibly matching TRBD1 (6 bases). This CDR3 spans 15 amino acids. V lost 3 bases to trimming and J lost 3 bases, with 14 bases between them. In germline, CDR1 is PRHDT, CDR2 FYEKMQ (reference sequence). The CDR3 loop reads CASSLTGEGDTEAFF. The CDR3 coding sequence is TGTGCCAGCAGCTTGACAGGAGAGGGTGACACTGAAGCTTTCTTT.

The chain links TRBV6-5 to TRBJ2-1; 8 bases fit TRBD1. The V gene's germline CDR1 is MNHEY and CDR2 SVGAGI. The CDR3 extends over 15 amino acids. With V trimmed by 0 bases and J by 9 bases, 7 bases remained unmatched. In nucleotides, the CDR3 is TGTGCCAGCAGTTACTCGCCAGGGGGCTACGGTGAGCAGTTCTTC. Translating it yields CASSYSPGGYGEQFF.

This chain joins TRBV10-2 and TRBJ2-3; 12 bases line up with TRBD2. In germline, CDR1 is WSHSY, CDR2 SAAADI. Losses at the gene ends were 3 bases for V and 7 bases for J; bases not matched to a gene: 5. The CDR3 is made up of 15 amino acids. CDR3 nucleotide sequence: TGCGCCAGCAGTGATCCCCTAGCGGGGGGGAATACGCAGTATTTT. This translates into CASSDPLAGGNTQYF.

The V and J genes are TRBV4-1 and TRBJ2-3; possible D gene TRBD2, 6 bases. Trimming left V 3 bases short and J 5 bases short, with 15 bases between. The germline V gene encodes CDR1 MGHRA and CDR2 YSYEKL. The CDR3 extends over 15 amino acids. CDR3 DNA sequence: TGCGCCAGCAGCCAGTCTAGCCCGCGGGGAGATACGCAGTATTTT. Encoded protein: CASSQSSPRGDTQYF.

The chain recombines TRBV4-3 with TRBJ1-1, with a weak D call TRBD1 (5 bases). Trimming pared 3 bases from V and 1 base from J, leaving 12 bases between. The CDR3 loop spans 15 amino acids. Germline V gene sequence: CDR1 LGHNA, CDR2 YSLEER. CDR3 in DNA: TGCGCCAGCAGCCAGGATAGGAGGGGGAACACTGAAGCTTTCTTT. It yields the protein CASSQDRRGNTEAFF.

V usage is TRBV28 and J usage is TRBJ2-1; D ambiguous. The CDR3 covers 14 residues. The germline V gene has CDR1 MDHEN and CDR2 SYDVKM. V lost 1 base, J lost 8 bases, and 12 bases lay in between. The CDR3 protein is CASSLSVLPHEQFF. The DNA of the CDR3 is TGTGCCAGCAGTTTATCTGTCCTTCCCCATGAGCAGTTCTTC.

The chain couples TRBV18 to TRBJ1-3; D is ambiguous. V was clipped by 5 bases and J by 0 bases, with 5 bases between them. This CDR3 region has 13 residues. Germline lookup yields CDR1 KGHSH and CDR2 LQKENI. This CDR3 reads CASSSYSGNTIYF. In DNA, the CDR3 is TGTGCCAGCTCATCCTACTCTGGAAACACCATATATTTT.

The chain joins TRBV6-1 to TRBJ2-7; D gene ambiguous. The CDR3 covers 13 residues. The germline CDR1 and CDR2 sequences are MNHNS and SASEGT. V gave up 4 bases and J gave up 2 bases, with 9 bases separating them. The CDR3 loop is CASSVRQTYEQYV. CDR3 bases: TGTGCCAGCAGTGTTAGACAAACCTACGAGCAGTACGTC.